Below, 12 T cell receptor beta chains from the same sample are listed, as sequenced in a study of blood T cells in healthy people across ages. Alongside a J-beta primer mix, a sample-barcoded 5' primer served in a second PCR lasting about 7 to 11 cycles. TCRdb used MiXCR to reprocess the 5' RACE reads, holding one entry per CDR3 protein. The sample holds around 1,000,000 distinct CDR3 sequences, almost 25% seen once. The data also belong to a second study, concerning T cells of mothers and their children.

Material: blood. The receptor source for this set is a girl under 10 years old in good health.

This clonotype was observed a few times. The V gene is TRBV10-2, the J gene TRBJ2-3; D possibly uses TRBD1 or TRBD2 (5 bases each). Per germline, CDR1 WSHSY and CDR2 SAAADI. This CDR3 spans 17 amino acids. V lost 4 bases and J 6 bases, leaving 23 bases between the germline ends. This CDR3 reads CASSGEFGHLRGDTQYF. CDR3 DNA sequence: TGCGCCAGCAGTGGGGAATTCGGGCATCTTCGGGGCGATACGCAGTATTTT.

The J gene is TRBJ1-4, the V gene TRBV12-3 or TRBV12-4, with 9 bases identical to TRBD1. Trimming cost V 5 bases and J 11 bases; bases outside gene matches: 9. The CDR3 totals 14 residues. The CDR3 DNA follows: TGTGCCAGCAGTCCGGGACAGGGCCCTGAGAAACTGTTTTTT. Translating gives CASSPGQGPEKLFF.

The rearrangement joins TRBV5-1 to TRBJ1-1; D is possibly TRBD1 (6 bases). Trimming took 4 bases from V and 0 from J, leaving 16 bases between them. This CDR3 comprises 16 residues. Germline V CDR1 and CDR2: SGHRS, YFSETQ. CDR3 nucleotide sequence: TGCGCCAGCAGCCAAATTACCGGGACACTGAACACTGAAGCTTTCTTT. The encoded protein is CASSQITGTLNTEAFF.

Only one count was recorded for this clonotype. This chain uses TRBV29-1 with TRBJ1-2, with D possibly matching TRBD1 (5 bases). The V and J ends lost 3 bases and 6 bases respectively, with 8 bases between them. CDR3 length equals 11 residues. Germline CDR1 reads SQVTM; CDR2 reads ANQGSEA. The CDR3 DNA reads TGCAGCGTTGACAGGGAAGATGGCTACACCTTC. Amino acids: CSVDREDGYTF.

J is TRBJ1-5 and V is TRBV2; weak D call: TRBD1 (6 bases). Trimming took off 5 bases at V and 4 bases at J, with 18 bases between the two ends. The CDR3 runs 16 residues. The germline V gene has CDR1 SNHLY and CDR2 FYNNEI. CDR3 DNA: TGTGCCAGCAGTTCACCGGGGGGGGCGAGTAATCAGCCCCAGCATTTT. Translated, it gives CASSSPGGASNQPQHF.

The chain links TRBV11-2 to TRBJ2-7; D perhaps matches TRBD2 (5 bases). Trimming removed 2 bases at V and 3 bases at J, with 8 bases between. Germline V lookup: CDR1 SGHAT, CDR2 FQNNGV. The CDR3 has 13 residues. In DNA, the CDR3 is TGTGCCAGCAGCTTAACGGAGGTCTACGAGCAGTACTTC. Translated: CASSLTEVYEQYF.

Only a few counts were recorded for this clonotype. As DNA, the CDR3 is TGTGCCAGCAGGGACACGATTGACACAGATACGCAGTATTTT. The encoded protein is CASRDTIDTDTQYF. The chain couples TRBV27 to TRBJ2-3; D perhaps matches TRBD1 (5 bases). Germline CDR1 MNHEY, CDR2 SMNVEV (reference sequence). This CDR3 region has 14 residues. Trimming left V 6 bases short and J 2 bases short, with 12 bases between.

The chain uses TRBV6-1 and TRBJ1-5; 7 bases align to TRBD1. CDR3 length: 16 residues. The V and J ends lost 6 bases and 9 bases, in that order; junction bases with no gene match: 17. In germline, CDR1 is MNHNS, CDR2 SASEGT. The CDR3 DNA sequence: TGTGCCAGCAGCCCCGAGACAGGGCCCGACCCTCTGCCCCAGCATTTT. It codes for CASSPETGPDPLPQHF.

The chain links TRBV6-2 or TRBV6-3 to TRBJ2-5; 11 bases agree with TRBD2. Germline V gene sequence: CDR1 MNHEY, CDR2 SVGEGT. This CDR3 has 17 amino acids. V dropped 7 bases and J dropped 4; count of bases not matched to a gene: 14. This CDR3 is CASTYSLTSGIRETQYF. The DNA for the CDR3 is TGTGCCAGCACCTATAGCCTGACTAGCGGGATTAGAGAGACCCAGTACTTC.

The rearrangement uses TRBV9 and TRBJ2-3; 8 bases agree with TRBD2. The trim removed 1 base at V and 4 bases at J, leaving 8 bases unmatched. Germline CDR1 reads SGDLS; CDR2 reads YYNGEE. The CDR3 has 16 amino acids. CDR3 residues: CASSVPGLGLSDTQYF. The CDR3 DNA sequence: TGTGCCAGCAGCGTACCGGGACTAGGATTGTCAGATACGCAGTATTTT.

As DNA, the CDR3 is TGTGCCAGCAGCGATGAATCGGTGCTTGAAGCTTTCTTT. Encoded protein: CASSDESVLEAFF. The rearrangement uses TRBV7-9 and TRBJ1-1; the D is unclear. This CDR3 spans 13 amino acids. Germline CDR1 SEHNR, CDR2 FQNEAQ (reference sequence). V dropped 5 bases and J dropped 7 bases, with 14 bases sitting between them.

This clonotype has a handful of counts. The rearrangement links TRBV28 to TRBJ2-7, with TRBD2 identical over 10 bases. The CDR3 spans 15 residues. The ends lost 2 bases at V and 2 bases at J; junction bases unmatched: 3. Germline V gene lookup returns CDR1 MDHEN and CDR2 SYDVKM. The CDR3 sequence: CASSLRGTSAYEQYF. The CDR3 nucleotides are TGTGCCAGCAGTTTAAGGGGGACTAGCGCCTACGAGCAGTACTTC.